The T cell receptor beta chain described here comes from a study of read filtering for tumor transcriptome and immune sequencing. Study information: RNA-seq yielded only about 75 to 1,300 TCR reads, IR-seq about 4.05 to 11 million.

This clonotype was observed many times. The antigen is not known. This library used around 0.4 ug RNA and molecular barcoded adaptors spanning alpha/delta and beta/gamma chains. One entry per CDR3 protein results from TCRdb running MiXCR on the reads. This table has approximately 40,000 distinct CDR3 sequences, around 15% appearing once. Study outcomes and limitations: Even smaller IR-seq throughput identified most shared clonotypes. The CD138-negative fraction was mixed bone marrow immune cells, not pure T cells.

This CDR3 comprises 14 residues. Germline CDR1 is PRHDT and CDR2 is FYEKMQ (reference sequence). With 5 bases removed from V and 0 bases from J, the gap between germline ends came to 8 bases. The chain combines TRBV13 with TRBJ2-4; D unclear. The sample was a population of CD138-negative cells sorted from bone marrow. This clonotype was sampled from a donor aged 40 or over with multiple myeloma. The CDR3 DNA sequence: TGTGCCAGCAGCCAAACTACAGCCAAAAACATTCAGTACTTC. Protein sequence: CASSQTTAKNIQYF.